Listed here is a single TCR beta chain. Its specific antigen is unknown. Qualities for individual bases were not recorded, and no much larger clone is one base off. This sample was included in a study of T cell changes during pregnancy in multiple sclerosis (dated by TCRdb to the late 2010s). In the study overall: In women with multiple sclerosis, the researchers looked at how the T cell repertoire shifted as pregnancy progressed.

Libraries came from the immunoSEQ multiplex PCR assay. In TCRdb, the immuneACCESS table is reduced to in-frame sequences with V and J assigned. These tables do not hold every clone; where another copy was compared, an unresolved V gene accounts for under half, and the others remain unexplained. The sample table contains under 45,000 clones; only one count was recorded for roughly nine tenths of them. The ten largest clones add up to over 6.5% of the sample. The specimen was CD8+ T cells from peripheral blood mononuclear cells, collected in the third trimester of pregnancy. This receptor was identified in a female donor with multiple sclerosis, enrolled in a pregnancy study.

The bases are TGTGCCAGCAGTGAAGAGCTGGGACAGGGTTCTGTTAACTATGGCTACACCTTC. This is translated as CASSEELGQGSVNYGYTF. This chain joins TRBV6-1 to TRBJ1-2; 9 central nucleotides agree with TRBD1. The CDR3 measures 18 amino acids from cysteine to phenylalanine. Left in the record is the CDR3 DNA by itself, 54 bases read in frame from the first base. Trimming leaves V shorter by 1 base and J shorter by 1 base, with the junction holding 10 bases beyond the gene matches. Reading the germline V gene gives CDR1 MNHNS and CDR2 SASEGT.